This record covers a single TCR beta chain. The antigen it recognizes is unknown. The input lacks base qualities; no much larger clone sits a single base away. The CDR3 holds 19 amino acids from the cysteine to the phenylalanine. Only the CDR3 DNA is retained, 57 bases long and in frame from the first base. The germline V and J ends show losses of 4 bases and 1 base respectively, and no gene match explains 9 bases of the junction. As encoded in the germline V gene, CDR1 is MNHNS while CDR2 is SASEGT. TCRbeta CDR3 regions were amplified from genomic DNA using the immunoSEQ Assay, a bias-controlled multiplex PCR. In the paper's pipeline: The number of nucleated cells in each sample was estimated by amplification of reference gene primers within the assay. To quantify the absolute abundance of each unique TCRbeta CDR3 rearrangement, sequence reads were collapsed and filtered. Productive Simpson clonality was computed per sample as the square root of Simpson's diversity index over productive rearrangements. Entries here come from immuneACCESS through TCRdb and include only in-frame sequences with V and J called. Some clones fail to appear in such tables; in the studies checked, an unresolved V gene covers under half of the shortfall, and the cause of the remainder is unknown. The V and J calls and clone size come from that table; D and trimming were worked out from the DNA. The table for this sample lists about 280,000 clones; over 80% of them were counted only once. About 4% of the sample is taken by the ten largest.

The record originates from a study of blood T cell repertoires in COVID-19 (TCRdb year 2020). About the investigation overall: Samples covering the acute and convalescent phases of COVID-19 were provided by collaborators in the United States, Italy and Spain. The material from the prospective study consisted of cDNA or gDNA derived from T cells, B-cell-depleted T cells, or PBMCs. The repertoires were made available in a free public database intended to serve as a resource for research on the immune response to SARS-CoV-2. Sample metadata almost always included a de-identified subject ID, COVID-19 status, age in years and sex. Where HLA class I and class II types were available, the types were taken from metadata supplied by the sample provider, not from assay-based typing. The samples were drawn from the first 160 participants of the ongoing ImmuneRACE study and from about 1,200 subjects provided by 6 global collaborators. Deeply sampled blood TCRbeta repertoires from subjects exposed to, actively infected with, or recovered from COVID-19 were included in the dataset.

Participants in the prospective study were enrolled through a virtual design, were aged roughly 18 to 100 years, and lived in approximately 25 United States geographic areas. Cohort assignment in the prospective study relied on participant-reported clinical history from a screening survey and a study questionnaire. Each participant in the prospective study had whole blood, serum and a nasopharyngeal or oropharyngeal swab collected by mobile phlebotomists. Additional blood draws and questionnaires over a 2-month period could optionally be provided by prospective study participants. Before DNA extraction, prospective study blood samples were shipped either frozen or at room temperature. Summary of the overall study and its limitations: Clinical and demographic metadata were provided uncurated, with the amount varying by source and participant.

This TCR derives from a woman younger than 45 with acute COVID-19. Sample: PBMCs or T cells enriched from blood (not recorded which). In this chain, TRBV6-1 is recombined with TRBJ2-1; 14 bases in the middle match TRBD2. The nucleotides read TGTGCCAGCAGTGGCCGACTAGCGGGAGGGCCCGGGTCCTACAATGAGCAGTTCTTC. It translates to CASSGRLAGGPGSYNEQFF.